Described below is a single T cell receptor (beta chain) sequence and its context. Its antigen is not known. This sample stems from a study of T cells in Graves' hyperthyroidism and ophthalmopathy. Findings and caveats of the study: Patients with ophthalmopathy were separated from those with stable hyperthyroidism by a 13 V-J model.

Template material for amplifying TCR beta CDR3 regions consisted of RNA transcripts. The primer set for the first-round RT-PCR of the TCR CDR3 was HTBI. One entry per CDR3 protein, called by TCRdb with MiXCR from the multiplex PCR reads. The profile covers roughly 180,000 distinct CDR3 sequences, with approximately 15% appearing a single time and 25% to 35% taken by the ten largest. Per the germline V gene, CDR1 is LGHDT and CDR2 is YNNKEL (reference sequence). This CDR3 has 14 amino acids. Trimming took off 4 bases at V and 5 bases at J, with 12 bases between the two ends. Calling Graves' hyperthyroidism stable meant ophthalmopathy did not progress within 18 months.

This TCR was sampled from a woman between 45 and 65 years old with Graves' hyperthyroidism. Sequencing was done on a sample of blood. The genes are TRBV3-1 and TRBJ2-1; TRBD2 might be the D (7 bases). The CDR3 DNA reads TGTGCCAGCAGCCGGGGGGGCGATAACAATGAGCAGTTCTTC. Amino acid sequence: CASSRGGDNNEQFF.